Below are 20 T cell receptor beta chains sequenced from a single sample in a study of cytomegalovirus exposure and HLA in healthy donors. A multiplex PCR was run with 60 Vbeta primers and 13 Jbeta primers. Repertoires were generated with immunoSEQ multiplex PCR, while TCRdb's copy carries only in-frame clones and drops some. The data contain over 90,000 clones, 60% to 80% of them singletons. The sequenced sample was PBMCs. The receptors derive from a man aged 45-60 years in good health and CMV-seropositive.

The chain carries TRBV9 and TRBJ2-2, with 8 positions matching TRBD1. The V and J ends lost 7 bases and 6 bases, in that order; junction bases with no gene match: 8. Germline V gene lookup returns CDR1 SGDLS and CDR2 YYNGEE. The length of the CDR3 is 14 residues. Here the CDR3 DNA reads TGTGCCAGCGGGGAGCAGGGGGCCTCCGGGGAGCTGTTTTTT. Its translation is CASGEQGASGELFF.

V and J are TRBV14 and TRBJ2-1; 12 bases are shared with TRBD2. From germline, CDR1 is SGHDN and CDR2 FVKESK. V shed 3 bases and J 2 bases; nucleotides not matched to a gene: 5. The CDR3 totals 17 residues. This CDR3 is CASSHLLAGGTYNEQFF. The DNA for the CDR3 is TGTGCCAGCAGCCACCTACTAGCGGGAGGTACCTACAATGAGCAGTTCTTC.

The V call is TRBV18, the J call TRBJ1-5; 10 bases align to TRBD1. This CDR3 comprises 16 residues. Looked up from germline, CDR1 is KGHSH and CDR2 is LQKENI. The J segment lost 7 bases and the V segment lost 0 bases, leaving 6 bases of the junction unmatched. CDR3 DNA sequence: TGTGCCAGCTCACCACCAGGACAGGGGGAAGGGCAGCCCCAGCATTTT. Its protein product is CASSPPGQGEGQPQHF. Drawing the rest from reference TRBV18 and TRBJ1-5, the complete variable domain is NAGVMQNPRHLVRRRGQEARLRCSPMKGHSHVYWYRQLPEEGLKFMVYLQKENIIDESGMPKERFSAEFPKEGPSILRIQQVVRGDSAAYFCASSPPGQGEGQPQHFGDGTRLSIL.

The chain recombines TRBV19 with TRBJ2-1; 14 bases are shared with TRBD2. Germline V gene data show CDR1 as LNHDA and CDR2 as SQIVND (reference sequence). V dropped 6 bases and J dropped 9; count of bases not matched to a gene: 7. The CDR3 spans 15 residues. CDR3 sequence: CASSQVGTSGSEQFF. For the CDR3, the DNA is TGTGCCAGTAGCCAAGTAGGGACTAGCGGGAGTGAGCAGTTCTTC.

Regarding this clone: One end of the junction is discordant with germline, which a read error may explain. The chain uses TRBV7-2 and TRBJ1-3; tentatively, D is TRBD1 (5 bases). There are 17 residues in the CDR3. Germline V lookup: CDR1 SGHTA, CDR2 FQGNSA. In DNA form, the CDR3 reads TGTGCCAGCAGCCCTGGGGCAGGGTTCATCTCTGGAAGCACCATATATTTT. It yields the protein CASSPGAGFISGSTIYF.

This clone has just a few counts. The chain carries TRBV28 and TRBJ1-2, with TRBD1 as a possible D gene (5 bases). Trimming shortened V by 4 bases and J by 4 bases, and 16 bases separated the two germline ends. The CDR3 runs to 15 residues. Germline loops: CDR1 MDHEN, CDR2 SYDVKM. Written as DNA, the CDR3 is TGTGCCAGCAGTTCACGGACACTTCTGGGCTATGGCTACACCTTC. Amino acids: CASSSRTLLGYGYTF.

This chain connects TRBV2 to TRBJ2-5, with TRBD2 matching 9 bases. V shed 8 bases and J 5 bases; nucleotides not matched to a gene: 12. The CDR3 length is 15 residues. Germline CDR1 is SNHLY and CDR2 is FYNNEI. CDR3 residues: CASGGWGLAQETQYF. The CDR3 DNA is TGTGCCAGCGGGGGATGGGGACTAGCTCAGGAGACCCAGTACTTC.

This chain connects TRBV30 to TRBJ2-7, with 11 bases identical to TRBD1. Germline values: CDR1 GTSNPN, CDR2 SVGIG (reference sequence). J was trimmed by 4 bases and V by 2 bases; bases with no gene match: 4. The CDR3 contains 14 residues. The CDR3 DNA reads TGTGCCTGGAGTAAAGGGACAGGGGGTTACGAGCAGTACTTC. Translation gives CAWSKGTGGYEQYF.

This clone was observed a few times. V is TRBV28 and J is TRBJ2-5; D is perhaps TRBD1 (5 bases). The CDR3 runs 15 residues. The germline V gene has CDR1 MDHEN and CDR2 SYDVKM. Trimming took off 2 bases at V and 1 base at J, with 11 bases between the two ends. This chain's CDR3 is CASSLGARLQETQYF. The CDR3 DNA reads TGTGCCAGCAGTTTAGGGGCCAGACTCCAAGAGACCCAGTACTTC.

This clone was found once. The rearrangement uses TRBV6-5 and TRBJ2-1, with 10 bases matching TRBD1. Germline V gives CDR1 MNHEY, CDR2 SVGAGI. The V and J ends lost 6 bases and 9 bases, in that order; junction bases with no gene match: 8. The CDR3 has 14 amino acids. The DNA of the CDR3 is TGTGCCAGCAGCCCCCCCCGGACAGGGGGTGAGCAGTTCTTC. Its protein is CASSPPRTGGEQFF.

V and J are TRBV7-8 and TRBJ2-5; possibly TRBD2 for D (5 bases). The end of the DNA fits TRBJ2-7 better, so the J call may be wrong. From germline, CDR1 is SGHVS and CDR2 FQNEAQ. This CDR3 comprises 14 residues. CDR3 nucleotide sequence: TGTGCCAGCAGCCCGAGGGAGACCTCCTACGAGCAGTACTTC. It yields the protein CASSPRETSYEQYF.

A few counts support this clone. V is TRBV6-6 and J is TRBJ1-2; 7 bases line up with TRBD1. V lost 2 bases to trimming and J lost 8 bases; unmatched junction nucleotides: 8. Per the germline V gene, CDR1 is MNHNY and CDR2 is SVGAGI (reference sequence). This CDR3 has 14 amino acids. The CDR3: CASSYGQDTMGYTF. DNA for the CDR3: TGTGCCAGCAGTTACGGACAGGATACGATGGGCTACACCTTC.

The chain carries TRBV7-8 and TRBJ1-1, with 8 nucleotides matching TRBD1. Germline values: CDR1 SGHVS, CDR2 FQNEAQ. CDR3 length: 14 amino acids. J was trimmed by 6 bases and V by 5 bases; bases with no gene match: 8. CDR3 DNA: TGTGCCAGCAGCCCTGGACAGGGCGGACCTGAAGCTTTCTTT. Translating it yields CASSPGQGGPEAFF.

In its sample, this clone was seen a few times. The chain carries TRBV28 and TRBJ2-1; the match to TRBD1 covers 7 bases. Germline V gene lookup returns CDR1 MDHEN and CDR2 SYDVKM. The CDR3 extends over 13 amino acids. Unmatched junction bases numbered 8, after V lost 7 bases and J lost 8 bases. The DNA of the CDR3 is TGTGCCAGCATGGGAAGGGGGCTAGATGAGCAGTTCTTC. Protein sequence: CASMGRGLDEQFF.

The chain links TRBV30 to TRBJ1-5; D not resolved. CDR3 length: 14 amino acids. Looked up from germline, CDR1 is GTSNPN and CDR2 is SVGIG (reference sequence). V lost 0 bases, J lost 0 bases, and 6 bases lay in between. The CDR3 here is CAWSVLNSNQPQHF. The CDR3 nucleotides read TGTGCCTGGAGTGTACTAAATAGCAATCAGCCCCAGCATTTT. Drawing the rest from reference TRBV30 and TRBJ1-5, the complete variable domain is SQTIHQWPATLVQPVGSPLSLECTVEGTSNPNLYWYRQAAGRGLQLLFYSVGIGQISSEVPQNLSASRPQDRQFILSSKKLLLSDSGFYLCAWSVLNSNQPQHFGDGTRLSIL.

This chain links TRBV9 with TRBJ1-1; D is uncertain. This CDR3 is 13 amino acids long. V lost 3 bases, J lost 1 base, and 7 bases lay in between. Germline loops: CDR1 SGDLS, CDR2 YYNGEE. CDR3: CASSDQKNTEAFF. CDR3 sequence (DNA): TGTGCCAGCAGCGACCAGAAGAACACTGAAGCTTTCTTT.

V usage is TRBV5-1 and J usage is TRBJ2-7; TRBD1 matches 8 bases. The V segment lost 4 bases and the J segment 2 bases; nucleotides outside the gene matches: 8. Germline V gene lookup returns CDR1 SGHRS and CDR2 YFSETQ. The CDR3 has 15 residues. The CDR3 nucleotides are TGCGCCAGCAGCGCTGGACAGGGAATCCCCTACGAGCAGTACTTC. It is translated as CASSAGQGIPYEQYF.

The genes are TRBV27 and TRBJ2-7; the match to TRBD1 covers 10 bases. With 4 bases clipped from V and 3 bases from J, the junction kept 6 bases outside the gene matches. Germline V lookup: CDR1 MNHEY, CDR2 SMNVEV (reference sequence). The CDR3 consists of 15 residues. The CDR3 region has the DNA TGTGCCAGCAGTTCCCCCGGGACAGGGGTCTACGAGCAGTACTTC. This gives the protein CASSSPGTGVYEQYF.

The CDR3 reads CASSLTGSSYEQYF. CDR3 sequence (DNA): TGCGCCAGCAGCTTGACAGGGAGCTCCTACGAGCAGTACTTC. V and J are TRBV5-1 and TRBJ2-7; tentatively, D is TRBD1 (6 bases). CDR1 and CDR2 from the germline V gene are SGHRS and YFSETQ. V was trimmed by 1 base and J by 0 bases, leaving 8 bases between them. This CDR3 is built from 14 residues.

CDR3 sequence: CASHGLVRGTDTQYF. DNA for the CDR3: TGTGCCAGCCACGGACTAGTACGGGGCACAGATACGCAGTATTTT. The chain uses TRBV6-1 and TRBJ2-3, with 7 bases matching TRBD2. The CDR3 sequence is 15 residues long. The germline gives CDR1 MNHNS, CDR2 SASEGT. J lost 1 base, V lost 8 bases, and 9 bases had no gene match.